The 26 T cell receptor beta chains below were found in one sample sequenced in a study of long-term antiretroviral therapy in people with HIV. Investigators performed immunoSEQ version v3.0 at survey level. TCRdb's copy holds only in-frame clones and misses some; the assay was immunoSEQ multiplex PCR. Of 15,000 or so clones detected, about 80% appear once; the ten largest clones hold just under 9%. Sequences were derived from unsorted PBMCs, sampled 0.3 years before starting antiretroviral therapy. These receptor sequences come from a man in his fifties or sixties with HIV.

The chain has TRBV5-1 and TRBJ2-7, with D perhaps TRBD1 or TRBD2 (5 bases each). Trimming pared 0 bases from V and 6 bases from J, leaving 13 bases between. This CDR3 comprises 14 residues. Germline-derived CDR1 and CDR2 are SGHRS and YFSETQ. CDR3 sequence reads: CASSLGDVSGEQYF. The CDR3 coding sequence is TGCGCCAGCAGCTTGGGGGACGTATCTGGCGAGCAGTACTTC.

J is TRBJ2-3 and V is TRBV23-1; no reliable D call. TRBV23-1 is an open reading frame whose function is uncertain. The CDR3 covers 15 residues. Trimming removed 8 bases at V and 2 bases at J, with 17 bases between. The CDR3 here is CASLKLGRDTDTQYF. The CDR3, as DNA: TGCGCCAGCCTTAAGTTGGGTAGAGACACAGATACGCAGTATTTT.

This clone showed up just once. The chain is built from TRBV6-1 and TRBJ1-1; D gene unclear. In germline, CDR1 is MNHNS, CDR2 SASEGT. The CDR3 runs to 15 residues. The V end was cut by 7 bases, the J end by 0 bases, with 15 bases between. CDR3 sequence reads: CASKPRRSLNTEAFF. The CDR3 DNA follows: TGTGCCAGCAAGCCTAGACGAAGTCTGAACACTGAAGCTTTCTTT.

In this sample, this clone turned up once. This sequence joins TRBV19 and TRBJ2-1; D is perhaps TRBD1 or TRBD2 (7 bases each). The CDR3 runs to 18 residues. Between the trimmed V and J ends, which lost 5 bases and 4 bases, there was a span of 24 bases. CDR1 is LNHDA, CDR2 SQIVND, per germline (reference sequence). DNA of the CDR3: TGTGCCAGTAGTTCACAGGGGCGCTGGCTAGCGGAATACAATGAGCAGTTCTTC. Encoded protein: CASSSQGRWLAEYNEQFF.

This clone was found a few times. CDR3 sequence reads: CASSLVGGEISYNEQFF. For the CDR3, the DNA is TGTGCCAGCAGCTTAGTCGGCGGAGAGATCTCCTACAATGAGCAGTTCTTC. The rearrangement uses TRBV7-6 and TRBJ2-1; D is uncertain. V lost 1 base and J lost 0, with 13 bases in between. The CDR3 is made up of 17 amino acids. Germline CDR1 is SGHVS and CDR2 is FNYEAQ.

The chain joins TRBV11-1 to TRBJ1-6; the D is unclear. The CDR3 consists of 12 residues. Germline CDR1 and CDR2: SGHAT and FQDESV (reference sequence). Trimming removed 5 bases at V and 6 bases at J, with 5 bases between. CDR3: CASSLVNSPLHF. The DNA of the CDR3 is TGTGCCAGCAGCCTTGTTAATTCACCCCTCCACTTT.

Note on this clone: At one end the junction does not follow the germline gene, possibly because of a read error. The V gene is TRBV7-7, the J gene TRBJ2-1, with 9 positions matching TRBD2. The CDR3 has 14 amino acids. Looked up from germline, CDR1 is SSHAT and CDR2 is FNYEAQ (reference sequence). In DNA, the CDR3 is TGTGCTAGCAGCTTAGAGCGGGAGGAAACTGAGCAGTTCTTC. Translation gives CASSLEREETEQFF. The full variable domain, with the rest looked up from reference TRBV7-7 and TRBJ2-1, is GAGVSQSPRYKVTKRGQDVTLRCDPISSHATLYWYQQALGQGPEFLTYFNYEAQPDKSGLPSDRFSAERPEGSISTLTIQRTEQRDSAMYRCASSLEREETEQFFGPGTRLTVL.

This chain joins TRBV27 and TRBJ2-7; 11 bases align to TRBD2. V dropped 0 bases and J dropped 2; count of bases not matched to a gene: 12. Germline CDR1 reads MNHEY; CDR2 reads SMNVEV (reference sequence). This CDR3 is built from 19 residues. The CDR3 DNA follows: TGTGCCAGCAGTTTATCTAGTCGGTCTAGCGGGAGGTACGCCTACGAGCAGTACTTC. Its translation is CASSLSSRSSGRYAYEQYF.

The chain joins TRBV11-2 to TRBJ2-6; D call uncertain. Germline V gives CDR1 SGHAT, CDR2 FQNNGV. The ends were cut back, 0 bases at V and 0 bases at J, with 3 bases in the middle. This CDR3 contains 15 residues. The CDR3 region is CASSLDSSGANVLTF. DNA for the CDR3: TGTGCCAGCAGCTTAGATTCCTCTGGGGCCAACGTCCTGACTTTC.

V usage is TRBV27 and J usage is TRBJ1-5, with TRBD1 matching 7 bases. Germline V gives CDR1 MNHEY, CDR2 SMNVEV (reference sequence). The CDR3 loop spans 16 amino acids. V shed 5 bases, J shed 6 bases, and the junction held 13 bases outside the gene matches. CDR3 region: CASSPYLTGSFQPQHF. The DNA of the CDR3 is TGTGCCAGCAGTCCTTACCTGACAGGGTCATTTCAGCCCCAGCATTTT.

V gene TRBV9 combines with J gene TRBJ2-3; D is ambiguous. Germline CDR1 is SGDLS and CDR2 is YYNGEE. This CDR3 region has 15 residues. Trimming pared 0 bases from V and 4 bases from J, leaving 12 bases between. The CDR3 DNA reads TGTGCCAGCAGCGTAGAAGTAGGAAGCGCAGATACGCAGTATTTT. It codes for CASSVEVGSADTQYF.

CDR3 sequence (DNA): TGTGCCAGCAGCTCTGCAGATAGCACAGATACGCAGTATTTT. The encoded protein is CASSSADSTDTQYF. The chain joins TRBV5-5 to TRBJ2-3; D is unresolved. CDR1 is SGHKS, CDR2 YYEKEE, per germline (reference sequence). The CDR3 spans 14 residues. Trimming shortened V by 3 bases and J by 0 bases, and 8 bases separated the two germline ends.

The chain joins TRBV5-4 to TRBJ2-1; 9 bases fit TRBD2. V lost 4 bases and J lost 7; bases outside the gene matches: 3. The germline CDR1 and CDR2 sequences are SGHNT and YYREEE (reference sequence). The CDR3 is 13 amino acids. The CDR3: CASSPGLANEQFF. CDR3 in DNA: TGTGCCAGCAGCCCGGGACTAGCTAATGAGCAGTTCTTC.

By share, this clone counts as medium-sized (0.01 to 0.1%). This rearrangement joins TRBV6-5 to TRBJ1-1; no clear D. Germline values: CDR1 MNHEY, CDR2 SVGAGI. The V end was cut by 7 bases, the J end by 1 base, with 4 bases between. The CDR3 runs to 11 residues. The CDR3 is CASTGNTEAFF. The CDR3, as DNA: TGTGCCAGCACGGGGAACACTGAAGCTTTCTTT.

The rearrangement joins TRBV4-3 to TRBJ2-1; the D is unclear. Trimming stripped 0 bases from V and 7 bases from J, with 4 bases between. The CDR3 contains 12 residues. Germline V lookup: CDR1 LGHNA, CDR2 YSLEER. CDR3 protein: CASSQDLNEQFF. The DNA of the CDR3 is TGCGCCAGCAGCCAAGATCTAAATGAGCAGTTCTTC.

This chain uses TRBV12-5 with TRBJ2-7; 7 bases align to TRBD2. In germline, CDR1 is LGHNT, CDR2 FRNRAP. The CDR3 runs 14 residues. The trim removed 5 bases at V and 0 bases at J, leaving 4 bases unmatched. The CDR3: CASGLAVVSYEQYF. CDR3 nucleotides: TGTGCTAGTGGTCTAGCGGTCGTCTCCTACGAGCAGTACTTC.

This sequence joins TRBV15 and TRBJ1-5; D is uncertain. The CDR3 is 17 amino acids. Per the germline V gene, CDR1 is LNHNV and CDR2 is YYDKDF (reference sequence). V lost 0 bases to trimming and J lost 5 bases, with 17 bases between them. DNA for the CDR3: TGTGCCACCAGCAGAGATCGTGGGCAGGAGTTAGATCAGCCCCAGCATTTT. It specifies CATSRDRGQELDQPQHF. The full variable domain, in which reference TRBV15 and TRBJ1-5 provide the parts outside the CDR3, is DAMVIQNPRYQVTQFGKPVTLSCSQTLNHNVMYWYQQKSSQAPKLLFHYYDKDFNNEADTPDNFQSRRPNTSFCFLDIRSPGLGDTAMYLCATSRDRGQELDQPQHFGDGTRLSIL.

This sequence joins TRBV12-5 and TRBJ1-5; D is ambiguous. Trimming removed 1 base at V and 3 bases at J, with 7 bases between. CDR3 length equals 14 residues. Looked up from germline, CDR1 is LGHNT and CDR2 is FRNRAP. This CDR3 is CASGLGAYNQPQHF. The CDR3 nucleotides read TGTGCTAGTGGTTTGGGGGCCTACAATCAGCCCCAGCATTTT.

Written as DNA, the CDR3 is TGTGCCAGCAGTCGGCCTAACCAGGGACTCAGTGAAGCTTTCTTT. This translates into CASSRPNQGLSEAFF. The chain links TRBV6-5 to TRBJ1-1, with D possibly TRBD1 on 5 matching bases. Trimming pared 5 bases from V and 7 bases from J, leaving 20 bases between. Germline CDR1 MNHEY, CDR2 SVGAGI. The CDR3 has 15 amino acids.

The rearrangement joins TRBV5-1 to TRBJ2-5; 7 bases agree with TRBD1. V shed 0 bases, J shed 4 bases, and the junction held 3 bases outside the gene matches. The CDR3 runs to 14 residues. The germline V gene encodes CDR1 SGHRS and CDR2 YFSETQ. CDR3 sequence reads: CASSLGQGLETQYF. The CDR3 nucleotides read TGCGCCAGCAGCTTGGGACAGGGTCTAGAGACCCAGTACTTC.

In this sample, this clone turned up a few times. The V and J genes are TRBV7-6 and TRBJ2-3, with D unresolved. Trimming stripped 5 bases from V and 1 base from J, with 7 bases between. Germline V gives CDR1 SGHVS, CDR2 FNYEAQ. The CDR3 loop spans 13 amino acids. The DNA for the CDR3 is TGTGCCAGCAGCCCCCCCGGCACAGATACGCAGTATTTT. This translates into CASSPPGTDTQYF.

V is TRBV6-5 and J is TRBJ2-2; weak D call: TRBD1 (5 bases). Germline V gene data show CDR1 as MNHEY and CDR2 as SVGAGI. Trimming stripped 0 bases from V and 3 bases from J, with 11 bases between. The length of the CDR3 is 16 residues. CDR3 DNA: TGTGCCAGCAGTTACTCGAGGTCAGGGTACACCGGGGAGCTGTTTTTT. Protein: CASSYSRSGYTGELFF.

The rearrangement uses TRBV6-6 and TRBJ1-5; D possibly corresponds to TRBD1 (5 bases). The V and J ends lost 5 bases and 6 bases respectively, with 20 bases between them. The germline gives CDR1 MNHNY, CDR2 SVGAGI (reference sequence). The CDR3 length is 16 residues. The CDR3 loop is CASSPPRDSPLQPQHF. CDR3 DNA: TGTGCCAGCAGTCCCCCCCGAGACAGCCCCCTTCAGCCCCAGCATTTT.

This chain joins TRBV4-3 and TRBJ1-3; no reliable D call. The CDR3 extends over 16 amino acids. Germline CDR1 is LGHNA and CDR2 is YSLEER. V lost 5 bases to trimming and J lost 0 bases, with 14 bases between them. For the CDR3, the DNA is TGCGCCAGCAGCTCACGGACGCAAATCTCTGGAAACACCATATATTTT. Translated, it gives CASSSRTQISGNTIYF.

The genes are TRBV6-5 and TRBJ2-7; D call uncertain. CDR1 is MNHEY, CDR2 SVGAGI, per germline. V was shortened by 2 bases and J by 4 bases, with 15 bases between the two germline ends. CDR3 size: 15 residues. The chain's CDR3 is CASSYKGIGVYEQYF. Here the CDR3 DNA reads TGTGCCAGCAGTTACAAAGGGATAGGAGTTTACGAGCAGTACTTC.

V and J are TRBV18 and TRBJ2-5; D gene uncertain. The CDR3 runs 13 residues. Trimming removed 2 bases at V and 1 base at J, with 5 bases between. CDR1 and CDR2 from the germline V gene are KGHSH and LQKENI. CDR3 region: CASSPTLQETQYF. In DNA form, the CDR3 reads TGTGCCAGCTCACCAACCCTCCAAGAGACCCAGTACTTC.